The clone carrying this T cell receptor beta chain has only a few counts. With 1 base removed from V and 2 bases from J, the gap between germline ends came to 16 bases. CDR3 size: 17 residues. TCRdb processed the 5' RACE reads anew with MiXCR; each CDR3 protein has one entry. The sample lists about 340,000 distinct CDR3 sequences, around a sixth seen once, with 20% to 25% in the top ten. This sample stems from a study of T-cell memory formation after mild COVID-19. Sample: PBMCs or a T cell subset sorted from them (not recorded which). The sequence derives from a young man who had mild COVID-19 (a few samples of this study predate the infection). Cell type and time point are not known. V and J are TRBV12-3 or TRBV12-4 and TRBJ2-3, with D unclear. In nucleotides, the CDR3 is TGTGCCAGCAGTTTAGACGACATCAAGACCATCACAGATACGCAGTATTTT. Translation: CASSLDDIKTITDTQYF.